This T cell receptor beta chain was recovered during a study of PD-L1 blockade in urothelial cancer. As for the study in general: Each patient had 0 to 3 earlier chemotherapy regimens. Specimens of blood held a median count of approximately 150,000 T cells. At 3 weeks after treatment start (second dose) and again at 6 weeks, blood was analyzed.

Specified time point: peripheral blood 6 weeks after treatment start. Locally advanced or metastatic urothelial carcinoma affected the patients. Assay: immunoSEQ multiplex PCR; the TCRdb copy retains only in-frame clones and omits some. Of about 45,000 clones in the sample, roughly four fifths were seen once. Germline V lookup: CDR1 SEHNR, CDR2 FQNEAQ (reference sequence). V was pared by 1 base and J by 6 bases, with 12 bases of the junction left unmatched. CDR3 length: 16 residues. This clone came up a few times. This chain connects TRBV7-9 to TRBJ2-7; 7 bases align to TRBD1. The TCR comes from a man in his 60s with urothelial cancer. The sample here was PBMCs, taken around atezolizumab (anti-PD-L1) treatment. CDR3 amino acids: CASSLVLGGFRGEQYF. CDR3 in DNA: TGTGCCAGCAGCTTAGTCCTAGGGGGCTTTCGAGGCGAGCAGTACTTC.